These T cell receptor beta chains were read from a single sample in a study of CD8 T cells in ankylosing spondylitis. TCRdb re-called the 5' RACE reads through MiXCR, storing one row per CDR3 protein. This table has 300,000 to 400,000 distinct CDR3 sequences, about a fifth appearing once. The source material was blood, either unsorted or a sorted T cell fraction (not recorded which). The origin of the receptors is a male donor with ankylosing spondylitis. The conserved cysteine and the conserved F or W are not part of the CDR3 here. A D gene is named only where the DNA matches it firmly.

D: .; V: TRBV5-1; CDR3: ASSSGDGPYEQY
D: TRBD1; V: TRBV12-3/TRBV12-4; CDR3: ASSPGTGPHEQY
D: TRBD2; V: TRBV27; CDR3: ASSLYSGSADTQY
D: .; V: TRBV7-9; CDR3: ASSSNSGGSIQY
D: .; V: TRBV7-2; CDR3: ASSSWSGGYT
D: .; V: TRBV6-6; CDR3: ASSYYQGETQY
D: .; V: TRBV2; CDR3: ASSVRVLDEQF
D: TRBD2; V: TRBV28; CDR3: ASRLAGPNSYNEQF
D: TRBD1; V: TRBV10-3; CDR3: AISEVGRGIYEQY
D: TRBD2; V: TRBV20-1; CDR3: SARVSGLNTGELF
D: .; V: TRBV11-1; CDR3: ASSLMRNTDTQY
D: TRBD1; V: TRBV9; CDR3: ASSVGIGTGRTDTQY
D: TRBD1; V: TRBV5-1; CDR3: ASSLARDRGSREQF
D: .; V: TRBV23-1; CDR3: ASSQCPGTIDNEQF
D: .; V: TRBV23-1; CDR3: ASSQNSIAPFTDTQY
D: .; V: TRBV2; CDR3: ASNVGRRGNEQF
D: .; V: TRBV20-1; CDR3: SARGPLYQETQY